This T cell receptor (beta chain) is from a study of blood T cell repertoires in COVID-19. Germline CDR1 and CDR2: KGHDR and SFDVKD. V was pared by 1 base and J by 1 base, with 2 bases between. The CDR3 loop spans 13 amino acids. Measured with immunoSEQ multiplex PCR; TCRdb has only the in-frame clones, and not every one. The sample has about 75,000 clones; roughly 88% are singletons. The chain recombines TRBV24-1 with TRBJ2-3; D gene unclear. The source of this sequence is a human donor in a cohort sampled during active COVID-19. Sample: peripheral blood. The CDR3 DNA reads as TGTGCCACCAGTGATTTCGGCACAGATACGCAGTATTTT. It encodes CATSDFGTDTQYF.